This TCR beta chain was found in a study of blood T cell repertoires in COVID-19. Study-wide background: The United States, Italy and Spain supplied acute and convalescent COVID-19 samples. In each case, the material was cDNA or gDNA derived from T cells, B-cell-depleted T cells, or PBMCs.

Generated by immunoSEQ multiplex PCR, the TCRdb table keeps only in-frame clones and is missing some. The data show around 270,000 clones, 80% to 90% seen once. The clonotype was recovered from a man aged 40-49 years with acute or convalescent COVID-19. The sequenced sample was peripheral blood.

DNA of the CDR3: TGTGCCTGGAGTAAACCCGGGACAGTACTGCCTGAAGCTTTCTTT. As protein: CAWSKPGTVLPEAFF. The chain joins TRBV30 to TRBJ1-1; TRBD1 aligns across 7 bases. Germline loops: CDR1 GTSNPN, CDR2 SVGIG (reference sequence). The CDR3 runs to 15 residues. With 2 bases clipped from V and 6 bases from J, the junction kept 12 bases outside the gene matches.